This TCR beta chain came from a study of blood T cell repertoires in COVID-19. Study background: Nucleic acid was either cDNA or gDNA, and it came from T cells, B-cell-depleted T cells, or PBMCs.

How the authors handled the data: Nucleated cell number was recorded as an estimate derived from reference gene primer amplification. The table came from immunoSEQ multiplex PCR; TCRdb's copy has only in-frame clones and leaves some out. The V and J calls and clone size are taken from that table; D and trimming were inferred from the DNA. The sample yields roughly 270,000 clones, 65% to 90% seen once. V gave up 4 bases and J gave up 2 bases, with 15 bases separating them. The CDR3 is made up of 15 amino acids. From germline, CDR1 is SNHLY and CDR2 FYNNEI. The chain has TRBV2 and TRBJ2-7; weak D call: TRBD1 (6 bases). The TCR comes from a man aged 50 to 60 with active or convalescent COVID-19. Sample: peripheral blood. As DNA, the CDR3 is TGTGCCAGCAGTGTTGAACAGGGTCAACCCTACGAGCAGTACTTC. This codes for CASSVEQGQPYEQYF.